This is a list of T cell receptor beta chains from one sample in a study of CD8 T cells in ankylosing spondylitis. TCRdb processed the 5' RACE reads anew with MiXCR; each CDR3 protein has one entry. The sample contains 250,000 to 400,000 distinct CDR3 sequences, around a tenth of which appear only once. Sequencing input: blood, either unsorted or a sorted T cell fraction (not recorded which). The receptors stem from a female donor with ankylosing spondylitis or in good health (not recorded which). The CDR3 runs from the conserved cysteine through the conserved F or W. D genes are given only for firm matches. For some rows the clone size is stated as once, few or many, or as a class when expanded; others skip it.

V: TRBV7-2; J: TRBJ1-6; length: 15; size: few; D: .; CDR3: CASSRLWVTDSPLHF; DNA: TGTGCCAGCAGCCGCCTGTGGGTCACGGATTCACCCCTCCACTTT
V: TRBV19; J: TRBJ2-1; length: 14; size: .; D: TRBD2; CDR3: CASSISSGRAGQFF; DNA: TGTGCCAGTAGTATCTCTAGCGGGAGGGCCGGGCAGTTCTTC
V: TRBV6-2/TRBV6-3; J: TRBJ2-1; length: 11; size: .; D: .; CDR3: CASSTTPQQFF; DNA: TGTGCCAGCAGTACGACACCGCAGCAGTTCTTC
V: TRBV30; J: TRBJ2-1; length: 12; size: .; D: .; CDR3: CAWSTRNNEQFF; DNA: TGTGCCTGGAGCACCCGTAACAATGAGCAGTTCTTC
V: TRBV12-3/TRBV12-4; J: TRBJ1-1; length: 13; size: many; D: .; CDR3: CASSLSLNTEAFF; DNA: TGTGCCAGCAGTCTGTCGCTTAACACTGAAGCTTTCTTT
V: TRBV15; J: TRBJ1-5; length: 15; size: many; D: .; CDR3: CATSSGHSIDQPQHF; DNA: TGTGCCACCAGCAGCGGGCACAGCATCGATCAGCCCCAGCATTTT
V: TRBV18; J: TRBJ2-3; length: 14; size: few; D: .; CDR3: CASSPQTISDTQYF; DNA: TGTGCCAGCTCACCACAGACTATATCAGATACGCAGTATTTT
V: TRBV11-3; J: TRBJ1-1; length: 13; size: .; D: .; CDR3: CASSSPGETEAFF; DNA: TGTGCCAGCAGCTCTCCAGGGGAGACTGAAGCTTTCTTT
V: TRBV5-1; J: TRBJ1-1; length: 14; size: few; D: TRBD1; CDR3: CASSLRGDSLEAFF; DNA: TGCGCCAGCAGCTTAAGGGGGGACAGCCTTGAAGCTTTCTTT
V: TRBV5-1; J: TRBJ2-3; length: 16; size: few; D: TRBD1; CDR3: CASSFTGTGDTDTQYF; DNA: TGCGCCAGCAGCTTTACTGGGACAGGGGACACAGATACGCAGTATTTT
V: TRBV29-1; J: TRBJ1-4; length: 14; size: many; D: .; CDR3: CSVGKGLLNEKLFF; DNA: TGCAGCGTTGGAAAGGGGCTCCTTAATGAAAAACTGTTTTTT
V: TRBV11-2; J: TRBJ2-1; length: 19; size: few; D: TRBD1; CDR3: CASSLEGVADRVTFYEQFF; DNA: TGTGCCAGCAGCTTAGAGGGGGTGGCTGACAGGGTAACTTTTTATGAGCAGTTCTTC
V: TRBV7-2; J: TRBJ2-1; length: 14; size: .; D: .; CDR3: CASSLEAFYNEQFF; DNA: TGTGCCAGCAGCTTAGAGGCTTTTTACAATGAGCAGTTCTTC
V: TRBV20-1; J: TRBJ2-1; length: 15; size: many; D: .; CDR3: CSAAGLPSSYNEQFF; DNA: TGCAGTGCTGCCGGGCTCCCTAGCTCCTACAATGAGCAGTTCTTC
V: TRBV9; J: TRBJ1-4; length: 14; size: many; D: .; CDR3: CASSPRPGPEKLFF; DNA: TGTGCCAGCAGCCCCCGCCCGGGGCCTGAAAAACTGTTTTTT
V: TRBV7-2; J: TRBJ1-2; length: 14; size: many; D: TRBD1; CDR3: CASSPGTGVKGYTF; DNA: TGTGCCAGCAGCCCGGGGACAGGGGTAAAGGGCTACACCTTC
V: TRBV28; J: TRBJ1-5; length: 17; size: few; D: .; CDR3: CASSLFRGPGNNQPQHF; DNA: TGTGCCAGCAGTTTATTCAGGGGCCCGGGGAACAATCAGCCCCAGCATTTT
V: TRBV10-3; J: TRBJ1-1; length: 14; size: many; D: .; CDR3: CAISESFSGTEAFF; DNA: TGTGCCATCAGTGAGTCGTTCAGCGGCACTGAAGCTTTCTTT
V: TRBV20-1; J: TRBJ2-3; length: 13; size: few; D: .; CDR3: CSAITGSTDTQYF; DNA: TGCAGTGCTATAACGGGCAGCACAGATACGCAGTATTTT
V: TRBV27; J: TRBJ1-4; length: 14; size: many; D: .; CDR3: CASSFWGGNEKLFF; DNA: TGTGCCAGCAGTTTTTGGGGTGGGAATGAAAAACTGTTTTTT
V: TRBV5-1; J: TRBJ2-6; length: 16; size: many; D: .; CDR3: CASSLSIVPGANVLTF; DNA: TGCGCCAGCAGCTTGAGCATCGTCCCTGGGGCCAACGTCCTGACTTTC
V: TRBV12-3/TRBV12-4; J: TRBJ1-2; length: 12; size: many; D: .; CDR3: CASSSSGYGYTF; DNA: TGTGCCAGCAGTTCTTCAGGGTATGGCTACACCTTC
V: TRBV7-9; J: TRBJ2-7; length: 14; size: few; D: .; CDR3: CASSLARRQAQQYF; DNA: TGTGCCAGCAGCTTAGCTCGGCGGCAGGCACAGCAGTACTTC
V: TRBV25-1; J: TRBJ1-3; length: 14; size: many; D: TRBD1; CDR3: CASSVTGARNTIYF; DNA: TGTGCCAGCAGTGTGACAGGGGCAAGAAACACCATATATTTT
V: TRBV27; J: TRBJ2-1; length: 15; size: many; D: TRBD2; CDR3: CASSLMRGAYNEQFF; DNA: TGTGCCAGCAGTTTAATGCGGGGGGCGTACAATGAGCAGTTCTTC
V: TRBV3-1; J: TRBJ1-3; length: 17; size: few; D: TRBD1; CDR3: CASSQGQALFSGNTIYF; DNA: TGTGCCAGCAGCCAGGGACAGGCCTTATTCTCTGGAAACACCATATATTTT
V: TRBV20-1; J: TRBJ2-1; length: 15; size: few; D: TRBD2; CDR3: CSARSGSGPYNEQFF; DNA: TGCAGTGCTAGATCTGGTAGCGGGCCCTACAATGAGCAGTTCTTC
V: TRBV7-8; J: TRBJ1-1; length: 13; size: .; D: .; CDR3: CASSRNPGREAFF; DNA: TGTGCCAGCAGCCGTAATCCGGGACGAGAAGCTTTCTTT
V: TRBV28; J: TRBJ1-1; length: 14; size: many; D: .; CDR3: CASSFRNLNTEAFF; DNA: TGTGCCAGCAGTTTCCGAAATCTGAACACTGAAGCTTTCTTT
V: TRBV5-1; J: TRBJ2-1; length: 13; size: many; D: .; CDR3: CASSSELYNEQFF; DNA: TGCGCCAGCAGCTCAGAGTTGTACAATGAGCAGTTCTTC
V: TRBV29-1; J: TRBJ2-2; length: 15; size: many; D: TRBD1; CDR3: CSVVWGQSNTGELFF; DNA: TGCAGCGTTGTCTGGGGACAGTCGAACACCGGGGAGCTGTTTTTT
V: TRBV10-3; J: TRBJ2-7; length: 14; size: .; D: TRBD1; CDR3: CAIADRTGGYEQYF; DNA: TGTGCCATCGCCGACCGGACAGGGGGGTACGAGCAGTACTTC